Sequencing of this T cell receptor (beta chain) was carried out in a study of blood T cell repertoires in COVID-19. The cohort comprised adults aged about 18 to 100 years residing in 20 to 30 US areas. Assignment of participants to cohorts was predicated upon participant-reported clinical history. Measured with immunoSEQ multiplex PCR; TCRdb has only the in-frame clones, and not every one. The sample lists over 250,000 clones; 85% to 90% were seen once. This clone was recorded at least ten times. Deletions cut 1 base from V and 2 bases from J, with 14 bases between. Per the germline V gene, CDR1 is MGHDK and CDR2 is SYGVNS. The CDR3 contains 16 residues.

The receptor was isolated from a man aged 35 to 55 who had recovered from COVID-19. The sample taken for sequencing was PBMCs or T cells enriched from blood (not recorded which). The chain carries TRBV25-1 and TRBJ1-2; tentative D call: TRBD1 (5 bases). The CDR3 coding sequence is TGTGCCAGCAGTGAATCATTTGGGGCACTCAACTATGGCTACACCTTC. Its translation: CASSESFGALNYGYTF.